The 15 T cell receptor beta chains presented below share a single source sample, sequenced in a study of cytotoxic CD8 clonotypes in ibrutinib-treated CLL (dated by TCRdb to about 2021). The library came from the immunoSEQ multiplex PCR assay. The table comes from immuneACCESS by way of TCRdb, which keeps in-frame sequences with V and J called. Part of the clones is missing from these tables; in studies checked, under half for an unresolved V gene and the rest for unknown reasons. The sample contains under 300,000 clones, about three quarters of them found a single time. The top ten clonotypes cover approximately 15% of the sample. In light of the paper, this sample's time point label describes: around 25 months on ibrutinib. This specimen was PBMCs, taken after 24 months of ibrutinib treatment. All receptors come from a human donor with chronic lymphocytic leukemia.

This chain joins TRBV7-2 and TRBJ2-3; 7 bases are a match to TRBD2. CDR3 length equals 15 residues. Germline loops: CDR1 SGHTA, CDR2 FQGNSA. With V trimmed by 3 bases and J by 4 bases, 7 bases remained unmatched. The CDR3 here is CASSLLAGAADTQYF. The CDR3 region has the DNA TGTGCCAGCAGCTTGCTGGCGGGAGCGGCAGATACGCAGTATTTT.

This clone was observed once. The rearrangement joins TRBV7-9 to TRBJ2-7, with 12 bases identical to TRBD2. This CDR3 contains 18 residues. The germline CDR1 and CDR2 sequences are SEHNR and FQNEAQ (reference sequence). The V gene end was trimmed by 5 bases and the J gene end by 3 bases; junction bases not matched to a gene: 14. CDR3 coding DNA: TGTGCCAGCAGCCAACCCGGGACTAGCGGGCTAAGCATCTACGAGCAGTACTTC. It specifies CASSQPGTSGLSIYEQYF.

V is TRBV28 and J is TRBJ2-7; unclear D gene. The germline V gene has CDR1 MDHEN and CDR2 SYDVKM. The V end lost 7 bases, the J end lost 3 bases, and 10 bases lay between the germline ends. The CDR3 contains 12 residues. The CDR3 reads CASNLSGYEQYF. CDR3 nucleotide sequence: TGTGCCAGCAACCTATCAGGCTACGAGCAGTACTTC.

The gene calls are TRBV28 and TRBJ2-5; the D is unclear. CDR1 and CDR2 from the germline V gene are MDHEN and SYDVKM. This CDR3 has 12 residues. The germline V and J ends were trimmed by 6 bases and 6 bases, with 11 bases remaining between them. CDR3 region: CASSAPKKTQYF. The CDR3 DNA reads TGTGCCAGCAGCGCACCGAAGAAGACCCAGTACTTC.

The chain combines TRBV29-1 with TRBJ2-1, with 9 nucleotides matching TRBD2. In germline, CDR1 is SQVTM, CDR2 ANQGSEA. CDR3 length: 16 residues. V shed 2 bases and J 7 bases; nucleotides not matched to a gene: 12. In DNA form, the CDR3 reads TGCAGCGTTGAAAGCTCCGCTAGCGGGGAATTGAATGAGCAGTTCTTC. Translated: CSVESSASGELNEQFF.

This clone occurred a few times. In nucleotides, the CDR3 is TGTGCCAGCACTGAGGGAGACTCTAGCAATCAGCCCCAGCATTTT. This encodes CASTEGDSSNQPQHF. The chain is built from TRBV28 and TRBJ1-5; no reliable D call. The CDR3 runs to 15 residues. V was clipped by 7 bases and J by 0 bases, with 13 bases between them. Germline assignment: CDR1 MDHEN and CDR2 SYDVKM.

V usage is TRBV11-2 and J usage is TRBJ2-5; TRBD1 matches at 7 bases. CDR1 and CDR2 (germline): SGHAT, FQNNGV. Germline trimming cut 1 base from V and 0 bases from J; bases unmatched to any gene: 5. CDR3 length: 16 residues. CDR3 sequence (DNA): TGTGCCAGCAGCTTAGTGACAGGGACGAACCAAGAGACCCAGTACTTC. Its protein is CASSLVTGTNQETQYF.

The V call is TRBV7-9, the J call TRBJ2-7, with TRBD1 matching 11 bases. This CDR3 has 14 residues. Unmatched junction bases numbered 4, after V lost 5 bases and J lost 4 bases. From germline, CDR1 is SEHNR and CDR2 FQNEAQ (reference sequence). CDR3 amino acids: CASSRRDRGYEQYF. CDR3 DNA sequence: TGTGCCAGCAGCCGACGGGACAGGGGGTACGAGCAGTACTTC.

This chain connects TRBV13 to TRBJ1-5; no clear D. Trimming took 5 bases from V and 6 from J, leaving 8 bases between them. CDR3 length equals 12 residues. The germline CDR1 and CDR2 sequences are PRHDT and FYEKMQ (reference sequence). DNA of the CDR3: TGTGCCAGCAGCACAGAAGGTCAGCCCCAGCATTTT. Translated, it gives CASSTEGQPQHF. Complete variable domain (other parts from reference TRBV13 and TRBJ1-5): AAGVIQSPRHLIKEKRETATLKCYPIPRHDTVYWYQQGPGQDPQFLISFYEKMQSDKGSIPDRFSAQQFSDYHSELNMSSLELGDSALYFCASSTEGQPQHFGDGTRLSIL.

The chain recombines TRBV5-1 with TRBJ2-7; D gene uncertain. The CDR3 runs to 13 residues. The V end was cut by 3 bases, the J end by 4 bases, with 11 bases between. The germline V gene encodes CDR1 SGHRS and CDR2 YFSETQ. The CDR3 sequence is CASSSEVVYEQYF. The DNA for the CDR3 is TGCGCCAGCAGCTCAGAGGTTGTGTACGAGCAGTACTTC.

This clone was detected a few times. This chain uses TRBV4-2 with TRBJ2-7; TRBD1 is a possible D gene (6 bases). V lost 1 base and J 5 bases, leaving 12 bases between the germline ends. In germline, CDR1 is LGHNA, CDR2 YNFKEQ. The CDR3 consists of 14 residues. In nucleotides, the CDR3 is TGTGCCAGCAGCCAAGTTGGGGGCAGAGACGAGCAGTACTTC. Translated, it gives CASSQVGGRDEQYF.

This sequence joins TRBV29-1 and TRBJ2-7, with no clear D. Germline V CDR1 and CDR2: SQVTM, ANQGSEA. The CDR3 extends over 11 amino acids. The V end lost 4 bases, the J end lost 3 bases, and 7 bases lay between the germline ends. The CDR3, as DNA: TGCAGCGTTGTTCTTATCTACGAGCAGTACTTC. It translates to CSVVLIYEQYF.

CDR3 protein: CASSVGLADTDTQYF. The CDR3 nucleotides read TGTGCCAGCAGCGTGGGACTAGCGGATACAGATACGCAGTATTTT. V and J are TRBV9 and TRBJ2-3, with 11 positions matching TRBD2. V lost 2 bases and J lost 3; bases outside the gene matches: 2. The germline V gene encodes CDR1 SGDLS and CDR2 YYNGEE. The CDR3 extends over 15 amino acids.

The chain is built from TRBV13 and TRBJ2-7, with TRBD2 identical over 7 bases. Germline V lookup: CDR1 PRHDT, CDR2 FYEKMQ (reference sequence). CDR3 length: 14 amino acids. Trimming removed 5 bases from V and 5 bases from J; junction bases left unmatched: 9. This CDR3 reads CASSTRLAKDEQYF. The DNA for the CDR3 is TGTGCCAGCAGCACGAGACTAGCCAAGGACGAGCAGTACTTC.

V and J are TRBV5-1 and TRBJ1-6; D is possibly TRBD1 (5 bases). V lost 0 bases and J lost 10, with 17 bases in between. The CDR3 consists of 16 residues. CDR1 is SGHRS, CDR2 YFSETQ, per germline. CDR3 sequence: CASSLGSRAGNSPLHF. As DNA, the CDR3 is TGCGCCAGCAGCTTGGGTTCGCGGGCAGGGAACTCACCCCTCCACTTT. The variable domain in full, completed from reference TRBV5-1 and TRBJ1-6, reads KAGVTQTPRYLIKTRGQQVTLSCSPISGHRSVSWYQQTPGQGLQFLFEYFSETQRNKGNFPGRFSGRQFSNSRSEMNVSTLELGDSALYLCASSLGSRAGNSPLHFGNGTRLTVT.